The 28 T cell receptor beta chains below come from one sample, sequenced in a study of cytomegalovirus exposure and HLA in healthy donors. 60 Vbeta and 13 Jbeta primers were used in PCR. Libraries were prepared by immunoSEQ multiplex PCR; TCRdb keeps only in-frame clonotypes and omits some of them. There are more than 200,000 clones in the sample; about 83% occur only once, and around 1.5% lies in the top ten. The sequenced material came from PBMCs. All receptors derive from a girl aged 10-17 years in good health and CMV-seronegative.

CDR3 DNA sequence: TGTGCCGGAACCCGGACTAGTGTCCCCGGGGAGCTGTTTTTT. Encoded protein: CAGTRTSVPGELFF. This chain connects TRBV6-1 to TRBJ2-2; 7 bases align to TRBD2. The CDR3 has 14 amino acids. The ends lost 11 bases at V and 6 bases at J; junction bases unmatched: 12. Germline V gene sequence: CDR1 MNHNS, CDR2 SASEGT.

V usage is TRBV5-5 and J usage is TRBJ2-3; TRBD1 matches 8 bases. CDR3 size: 15 residues. The trim removed 4 bases at V and 1 base at J, leaving 5 bases unmatched. Germline V CDR1 and CDR2: SGHKS, YYEKEE (reference sequence). The CDR3 loop reads CASSPDRVGTDTQYF. DNA for the CDR3: TGTGCCAGCAGCCCGGACAGGGTCGGCACAGATACGCAGTATTTT. Drawing the rest from reference TRBV5-5 and TRBJ2-3, the complete variable domain is DAGVTQSPTHLIKTRGQQVTLRCSPISGHKSVSWYQQVLGQGPQFIFQYYEKEERGRGNFPDRFSARQFPNYSSELNVNALLLGDSALYLCASSPDRVGTDTQYFGPGTRLTVL.

This sequence joins TRBV7-2 and TRBJ1-2; TRBD1 is a possible D gene (5 bases). V lost 2 bases and J lost 4, with 14 bases in between. Per germline, CDR1 SGHTA and CDR2 FQGNSA. This CDR3 comprises 15 residues. The CDR3 bases are TGTGCCAGCAGCTTATCCGGGGGATCGAGCTATGGCTACACCTTC. Translation gives CASSLSGGSSYGYTF. Complete variable domain (other parts from reference TRBV7-2 and TRBJ1-2): GAGVSQSPSNKVTEKGKDVELRCDPISGHTALYWYRQSLGQGLEFLIYFQGNSAPDKSGLPSDRFSAERTGGSVSTLTIQRTQQEDSAVYLCASSLSGGSSYGYTFGSGTRLTVV.

The rearrangement joins TRBV5-4 to TRBJ2-5; D not resolved. This CDR3 comprises 15 residues. Germline V gene lookup returns CDR1 SGHNT and CDR2 YYREEE (reference sequence). V gave up 3 bases and J gave up 1 base, with 13 bases separating them. CDR3 DNA sequence: TGTGCCAGCAGCTACCTTGGCGAGGTCCAAGAGACCCAGTACTTC. This encodes CASSYLGEVQETQYF.

This clone came up once. The chain joins TRBV2 to TRBJ2-1; D not resolved. Between the trimmed V and J ends, which lost 2 bases and 0 bases, there was a span of 11 bases. The CDR3 has 16 amino acids. Germline CDR1 reads SNHLY; CDR2 reads FYNNEI. The CDR3 sequence is CASSEFPNRSYNEQFF. The CDR3, as DNA: TGTGCCAGCAGTGAATTCCCTAACCGCTCCTACAATGAGCAGTTCTTC.

The DNA of the CDR3 is TGTGCCTGGACCCTAAGGGAGACGACCACATATGGCTACACCTTC. This codes for CAWTLRETTTYGYTF. The genes are TRBV30 and TRBJ1-2; unclear D gene. CDR1 is GTSNPN, CDR2 SVGIG, per germline (reference sequence). This CDR3 has 15 residues. The germline V and J ends were trimmed by 4 bases and 5 bases, with 20 bases remaining between them.

V and J are TRBV28 and TRBJ1-4, with TRBD1 as a possible D gene (6 bases). The germline CDR1 and CDR2 sequences are MDHEN and SYDVKM. V lost 5 bases, J lost 8 bases, and 15 bases lay in between. This CDR3 is 14 amino acids long. The CDR3 DNA follows: TGTGCCAGCAGTAAACAGGGTTATAGCGAAAAACTGTTTTTT. Its protein is CASSKQGYSEKLFF.

The gene calls are TRBV28 and TRBJ1-2; 7 bases align to TRBD1. From germline, CDR1 is MDHEN and CDR2 SYDVKM. The V segment lost 2 bases and the J segment 4 bases; nucleotides outside the gene matches: 1. The CDR3 runs 13 residues. The CDR3 nucleotides are TGTGCCAGCAGTTTAGGGGACAGCTATGGCTACACCTTC. Translated: CASSLGDSYGYTF.

CDR3 DNA: TGTGCCAGCTCACCACCTGACAGGCGGTCTAATGAAAAACTGTTTTTT. This translates into CASSPPDRRSNEKLFF. This chain joins TRBV18 and TRBJ1-4; D might be TRBD1 (6 bases). The CDR3 extends over 16 amino acids. V was shortened by 0 bases and J by 3 bases, with 11 bases between the two germline ends. Germline V gene sequence: CDR1 KGHSH, CDR2 LQKENI.

V is TRBV4-1 and J is TRBJ2-7; perhaps TRBD2 as D (6 bases). The CDR3 totals 16 residues. Germline V lookup: CDR1 MGHRA, CDR2 YSYEKL. The V gene lost 3 bases and the J gene lost 7 bases, with 22 bases spanning the gap. The CDR3 sequence: CASSQASGLPSAEQYF. CDR3 coding DNA: TGCGCCAGCAGCCAGGCCTCGGGACTGCCTTCTGCAGAGCAGTACTTC.

The chain has TRBV28 and TRBJ1-2; 7 positions match TRBD1. The CDR3 contains 13 residues. V lost 6 bases and J lost 5; bases outside the gene matches: 6. Germline loops: CDR1 MDHEN, CDR2 SYDVKM. CDR3: CASSLDRVYGYTF. The DNA of the CDR3 is TGTGCCAGCAGCTTAGACAGGGTGTATGGCTACACCTTC.

This clone is a singleton in its sample. This sequence joins TRBV4-3 and TRBJ2-5, with a weak D call TRBD2 (7 bases). Looked up from germline, CDR1 is LGHNA and CDR2 is YSLEER. Trimming took 4 bases from V and 2 from J, leaving 14 bases between them. The CDR3 spans 15 residues. CDR3 residues: CASSPGGREQETQYF. The CDR3 bases are TGCGCCAGCAGCCCGGGGGGCCGTGAACAAGAGACCCAGTACTTC.

V and J are TRBV30 and TRBJ2-7, with no clear D. Per germline, CDR1 GTSNPN and CDR2 SVGIG (reference sequence). V lost 0 bases and J lost 6, with 12 bases in between. The CDR3 is made up of 13 amino acids. The CDR3 sequence is CAWSVQRPPEQYF. As DNA, the CDR3 is TGTGCCTGGAGTGTCCAGCGCCCCCCCGAGCAGTACTTC. The entire variable domain, with the rest obtained from reference TRBV30 and TRBJ2-7, is as follows: SQTIHQWPATLVQPVGSPLSLECTVEGTSNPNLYWYRQAAGRGLQLLFYSVGIGQISSEVPQNLSASRPQDRQFILSSKKLLLSDSGFYLCAWSVQRPPEQYFGPGTRLTVT.

In its sample, this clone was seen once. The chain couples TRBV5-4 to TRBJ2-7; unclear D gene. Trimming cost V 5 bases and J 7 bases, with 10 bases left between them. The germline gives CDR1 SGHNT, CDR2 YYREEE (reference sequence). This CDR3 is 11 amino acids long. The CDR3 region has the DNA TGTGCCAGCAGTCTCGGGTTGGAGCAGTACTTC. This gives the protein CASSLGLEQYF. Drawing the rest from reference TRBV5-4 and TRBJ2-7, the complete variable domain is ETGVTQSPTHLIKTRGQQVTLRCSSQSGHNTVSWYQQALGQGPQFIFQYYREEENGRGNFPPRFSGLQFPNYSSELNVNALELDDSALYLCASSLGLEQYFGPGTRLTVT.

This clone showed up just once. The CDR3 region is CASSKQGNYGYTF. In DNA, the CDR3 is TGTGCCAGCAGTAAGCAGGGGAACTATGGCTACACCTTC. The rearrangement joins TRBV27 to TRBJ1-2; tentatively, D is TRBD1 (6 bases). Trimming stripped 5 bases from V and 2 bases from J, with 9 bases between. The CDR3 runs 13 residues. The germline gives CDR1 MNHEY, CDR2 SMNVEV (reference sequence).

V usage is TRBV28 and J usage is TRBJ1-1, with 7 bases lining up with TRBD1. V lost 6 bases, J lost 6 bases, and 16 bases stayed unmatched. CDR1 MDHEN and CDR2 SYDVKM come from the germline V gene. The CDR3 contains 16 residues. In DNA form, the CDR3 reads TGTGCCAGCAGACCAATTACCCCCGACAGGGAGCCTGAAGCTTTCTTT. Translation gives CASRPITPDREPEAFF.

This clone occurred a few times. The chain couples TRBV6-5 to TRBJ2-5, with a possible D match to TRBD1 (6 bases). CDR1 is MNHEY, CDR2 SVGAGI, per germline. This CDR3 comprises 14 residues. The ends were cut back, 8 bases at V and 3 bases at J, with 16 bases in the middle. In DNA, the CDR3 is TGTGCCAGCTCCAGAAATTCAGGGGAAGAGACCCAGTACTTC. This translates into CASSRNSGEETQYF.

This clone was picked up a small number of times. CDR3 amino acids: CASSPPGQEYGYTF. Here the CDR3 DNA reads TGCGCCAGCAGCCCGCCGGGACAGGAGTATGGCTACACCTTC. The V call is TRBV5-1, the J call TRBJ1-2, with 8 bases fitting TRBD1. This CDR3 comprises 14 residues. V shed 4 bases, J shed 5 bases, and the junction held 7 bases outside the gene matches. Per the germline V gene, CDR1 is SGHRS and CDR2 is YFSETQ.

The genes are TRBV7-2 and TRBJ2-1; tentatively, D is TRBD1 (6 bases). The length of the CDR3 is 14 residues. Germline lookup yields CDR1 SGHTA and CDR2 FQGNSA. With 5 bases removed from V and 0 bases from J, the gap between germline ends came to 8 bases. The CDR3 DNA reads as TGTGCCAGCAGCCGGGACACCTCCTACAATGAGCAGTTCTTC. Protein product: CASSRDTSYNEQFF.

V is TRBV28 and J is TRBJ2-1; 11 bases fit TRBD2. The CDR3 consists of 16 residues. CDR1 and CDR2 from the germline V gene are MDHEN and SYDVKM. V shed 3 bases and J 6 bases; nucleotides not matched to a gene: 7. The CDR3 here is CASSFTSGSSVNEQFF. The CDR3 nucleotides are TGTGCCAGCAGTTTCACTAGCGGGAGTTCCGTCAATGAGCAGTTCTTC.

The rearrangement joins TRBV5-8 to TRBJ1-1, with TRBD1 identical over 9 bases. With 3 bases clipped from V and 7 bases from J, the junction kept 13 bases outside the gene matches. Per germline, CDR1 SGHTS and CDR2 YDEGEE. The CDR3 runs 16 residues. The CDR3 coding sequence is TGTGCCAGCAGCTGGGGACAGGGTGTCATCGATAGTGAAGCTTTCTTT. It is translated as CASSWGQGVIDSEAFF.

V is TRBV12-5 and J is TRBJ1-2; tentative D call: TRBD1 (6 bases). V lost 1 base and J 7 bases, leaving 13 bases between the germline ends. The CDR3 loop spans 14 amino acids. Per the germline V gene, CDR1 is LGHNT and CDR2 is FRNRAP. CDR3 coding DNA: TGTGCTAGTGGTTTGGACGGACTCAGGGGTGGCTACACCTTC. This sequence encodes CASGLDGLRGGYTF.

This sequence joins TRBV5-6 and TRBJ2-1; 10 nucleotides align to TRBD1. Germline V CDR1 and CDR2: SGHDT, YYEEEE. CDR3 length equals 15 residues. Losses at the gene ends were 0 bases for V and 7 bases for J; bases not matched to a gene: 4. The CDR3, as DNA: TGTGCCAGCAGCTTGGGACAGGGGGCATGGAATGAGCAGTTCTTC. Translation gives CASSLGQGAWNEQFF.

J is TRBJ1-1 and V is TRBV28; D unresolved. The CDR3 is 14 residues long. Deletions cut 8 bases from V and 0 bases from J, with 13 bases between. CDR1 is MDHEN, CDR2 SYDVKM, per germline. DNA of the CDR3: TGTGCCAGCGGTCGGGAACCGATGAACACTGAAGCTTTCTTT. Encoded protein: CASGREPMNTEAFF.

This clone was counted a few times. The chain employs TRBV19 and TRBJ2-1; 7 positions agree with TRBD1. Looked up from germline, CDR1 is LNHDA and CDR2 is SQIVND (reference sequence). The CDR3 consists of 14 residues. Trimming took 5 bases from V and 6 from J; bases not matched to a gene: 7. In nucleotides, the CDR3 is TGTGCCAGTAGTTCAGGGGGAGAAGTCAATGAGCAGTTCTTC. Translation: CASSSGGEVNEQFF. The whole variable domain, remainder taken from reference TRBV19 and TRBJ2-1, is DGGITQSPKYLFRKEGQNVTLSCEQNLNHDAMYWYRQDPGQGLRLIYYSQIVNDFQKGDIAEGYSVSREKKESFPLTVTSAQKNPTAFYLCASSSGGEVNEQFFGPGTRLTVL.

The chain links TRBV5-1 to TRBJ2-7, with TRBD2 matching over 7 bases. CDR1 and CDR2 from the germline V gene are SGHRS and YFSETQ. The CDR3 runs to 15 residues. The trim removed 3 bases at V and 6 bases at J, leaving 12 bases unmatched. The CDR3 DNA reads as TGCGCCAGCAGCTCCGGCTCGGGGGGAGGCTTCGAGCAGTACTTC. As protein: CASSSGSGGGFEQYF. Variable domain in full (rest from reference TRBV5-1 and TRBJ2-7): KAGVTQTPRYLIKTRGQQVTLSCSPISGHRSVSWYQQTPGQGLQFLFEYFSETQRNKGNFPGRFSGRQFSNSRSEMNVSTLELGDSALYLCASSSGSGGGFEQYFGPGTRLTVT.

V usage is TRBV30 and J usage is TRBJ2-7; possible D gene TRBD2, 7 bases. The CDR3 runs 13 residues. The V end lost 2 bases, the J end lost 3 bases, and 11 bases lay between the germline ends. Looked up from germline, CDR1 is GTSNPN and CDR2 is SVGIG (reference sequence). The chain's CDR3 is CAWSWGGLYEQYF. CDR3 DNA: TGTGCCTGGAGTTGGGGGGGGCTCTACGAGCAGTACTTC.

The chain couples TRBV5-1 to TRBJ1-3, with a weak D call TRBD1 (5 bases). V shed 2 bases and J shed 0 bases, with 18 bases lying between them. From germline, CDR1 is SGHRS and CDR2 YFSETQ. The CDR3 covers 18 residues. The CDR3 sequence is CASSLRESGLGSGNTIYF. DNA for the CDR3: TGCGCCAGCAGCTTAAGAGAATCAGGGTTAGGCTCTGGAAACACCATATATTTT.